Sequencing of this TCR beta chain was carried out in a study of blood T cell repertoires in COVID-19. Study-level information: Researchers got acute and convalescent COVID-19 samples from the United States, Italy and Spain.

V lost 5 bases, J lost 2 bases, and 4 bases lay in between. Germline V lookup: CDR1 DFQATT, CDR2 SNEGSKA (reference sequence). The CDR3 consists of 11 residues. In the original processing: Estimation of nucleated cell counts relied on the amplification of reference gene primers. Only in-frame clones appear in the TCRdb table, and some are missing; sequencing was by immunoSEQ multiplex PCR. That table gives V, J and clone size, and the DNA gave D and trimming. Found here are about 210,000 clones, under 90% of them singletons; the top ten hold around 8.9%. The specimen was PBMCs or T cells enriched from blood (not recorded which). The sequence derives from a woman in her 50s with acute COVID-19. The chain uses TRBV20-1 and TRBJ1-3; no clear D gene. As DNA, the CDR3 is TGCAGTGCTGTTACTGGAAACACCATATATTTT. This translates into CSAVTGNTIYF.